These 28 T cell receptor beta chains originate from one sample sequenced in a study of CD8 T cells in Susac syndrome. When the RNA was reverse transcribed, random hexamers were used with an input of roughly 0.5 to 1 ug. TCRdb re-called the immunoSEQ multiplex PCR reads through MiXCR, storing one row per CDR3 protein. The data contain fewer than 150,000 distinct CDR3 sequences, around nine tenths of them singletons. The sequenced sample was CD8+ T cells from PBMCs. Receptors originate from a human donor with multiple sclerosis.

This clonotype appeared once. V is TRBV30 and J is TRBJ2-7; the match to TRBD2 covers 9 bases. V shed 4 bases, J shed 0 bases, and the junction held 1 base outside the gene matches. Germline loops: CDR1 GTSNPN, CDR2 SVGIG (reference sequence). CDR3 length equals 13 residues. For the CDR3, the DNA is TGTGCCTGGAATAGCGGGAGCTCCTACGAGCAGTACTTC. It encodes CAWNSGSSYEQYF.

This chain uses TRBV29-1 with TRBJ2-1; D ambiguous. Germline V gives CDR1 SQVTM, CDR2 ANQGSEA. Deletions cut 4 bases from V and 2 bases from J, with 9 bases between. CDR3 size: 13 residues. CDR3 in amino acids: CSVAPAAYNEQFF. Here the CDR3 DNA reads TGCAGCGTTGCCCCCGCGGCCTACAATGAGCAGTTCTTC.

The chain couples TRBV28 to TRBJ1-5, with D uncertain. CDR3 length equals 12 residues. Per germline, CDR1 MDHEN and CDR2 SYDVKM. Deletions cut 4 bases from V and 10 bases from J, with 11 bases between. As DNA, the CDR3 is TGTGCCAGCAGTTCCCCCTTAGGACCCCAGCATTTT. Amino acids: CASSSPLGPQHF.

This clonotype has a single count. One end of the junction varies from germline; a read error may be responsible. This chain joins TRBV7-2 and TRBJ1-3; D gene uncertain. CDR1 SGHTA and CDR2 FQGNSA come from the germline V gene. This CDR3 spans 15 amino acids. The CDR3 loop reads CASSFWSSSENTIYF. CDR3 DNA sequence: TGTGCCAGCAGCTTCTGGTCGTCCTCTGAAAACACCATATATTTT.

This chain joins TRBV29-1 and TRBJ2-3; no firm D call. The V end lost 0 bases, the J end lost 9 bases, and 16 bases lay between the germline ends. The germline CDR1 and CDR2 sequences are SQVTM and ANQGSEA. The CDR3 extends over 14 amino acids. Here the CDR3 reads CSVEDVTSPPTQYF. The CDR3 DNA sequence: TGCAGCGTTGAAGATGTGACTTCCCCCCCGACGCAGTATTTT.

This clonotype appeared a single time. The chain joins TRBV3-1 to TRBJ2-7; D possibly corresponds to TRBD2 (6 bases). Trimming left V 0 bases short and J 0 bases short, with 15 bases between. CDR3 size: 17 residues. The germline CDR1 and CDR2 sequences are LGHDT and YNNKEL (reference sequence). The CDR3 sequence is CASSQDLSSVSSYEQYF. The CDR3 DNA follows: TGTGCCAGCAGCCAAGATCTCTCTAGCGTGAGCTCCTACGAGCAGTACTTC.

CDR3 loop: CASSDSPNSPQHF. CDR3 bases: TGTGCCAGCAGTGACTCGCCCAACAGCCCCCAGCATTTT. The chain links TRBV25-1 to TRBJ1-5; D not certain. Germline CDR1 reads MGHDK; CDR2 reads SYGVNS. The CDR3 has 13 residues. V was shortened by 3 bases and J by 10 bases, with 13 bases between the two germline ends.

This chain connects TRBV7-9 to TRBJ2-2, with D perhaps being TRBD1 or TRBD2 (5 bases each). The germline V and J ends were trimmed by 10 bases and 0 bases, with 12 bases remaining between them. From germline, CDR1 is SEHNR and CDR2 FQNEAQ (reference sequence). The CDR3 spans 14 residues. In nucleotides, the CDR3 is TGTGCCACTCAGGGACCAACGAACACCGGGGAGCTGTTTTTT. Translation: CATQGPTNTGELFF. The full variable domain, its missing parts supplied by reference TRBV7-9 and TRBJ2-2, is DTGVSQNPRHKITKRGQNVTFRCDPISEHNRLYWYRQTLGQGPEFLTYFQNEAQLEKSRLLSDRFSAERPKGSFSTLEIQRTEQGDSAMYLCATQGPTNTGELFFGEGSRLTVL.

This chain uses TRBV19 with TRBJ2-1; TRBD2 matches 8 bases. With V trimmed by 0 bases and J by 6 bases, 7 bases remained unmatched. The CDR3 length is 16 residues. The germline V gene has CDR1 LNHDA and CDR2 SQIVND (reference sequence). DNA of the CDR3: TGTGCCAGTAGTATAGACGCCGGGACTAGTGTCAATGAGCAGTTCTTC. Encoded protein: CASSIDAGTSVNEQFF.

V and J are TRBV7-8 and TRBJ1-2, with D perhaps TRBD1 (6 bases). Trimming stripped 5 bases from V and 6 bases from J, with 13 bases between. There are 13 residues in the CDR3. The germline V gene has CDR1 SGHVS and CDR2 FQNEAQ. The CDR3 region is CASSPGGLDGYTF. CDR3 coding DNA: TGTGCCAGCAGCCCGGGGGGGCTGGATGGCTACACCTTC.

This chain links TRBV27 with TRBJ2-7; D may be TRBD2 (6 bases). Per the germline V gene, CDR1 is MNHEY and CDR2 is SMNVEV (reference sequence). This CDR3 comprises 13 residues. The germline V and J ends were trimmed by 10 bases and 0 bases, with 13 bases remaining between them. CDR3 sequence: CATAFGSSYEQYF. CDR3 nucleotides: TGTGCCACTGCCTTCGGGAGCTCCTACGAGCAGTACTTC.

V usage is TRBV7-9 and J usage is TRBJ2-7; 9 nucleotides agree with TRBD1. CDR1 and CDR2 (germline): SEHNR, FQNEAQ (reference sequence). V lost 4 bases to trimming and J lost 3 bases; unmatched junction nucleotides: 7. The CDR3 extends over 15 amino acids. This chain's CDR3 is CASSSPVTGGYEQYF. The CDR3, as DNA: TGTGCCAGCAGCTCCCCGGTGACAGGGGGCTACGAGCAGTACTTC.

This chain joins TRBV5-1 and TRBJ2-1; unclear D gene. The CDR3 runs to 12 residues. The V end lost 0 bases, the J end lost 9 bases, and 7 bases lay between the germline ends. CDR1 and CDR2 from the germline V gene are SGHRS and YFSETQ. The DNA for the CDR3 is TGCGCCAGCAGCTTGGACAGTATTGAGCAGTTCTTC. Encoded protein: CASSLDSIEQFF.

The chain joins TRBV20-1 to TRBJ2-7; D perhaps matches TRBD1 (6 bases). The ends were cut back, 3 bases at V and 3 bases at J, with 18 bases in the middle. Germline V gene sequence: CDR1 DFQATT, CDR2 SNEGSKA (reference sequence). CDR3 size: 15 residues. For the CDR3, the DNA is TGCAGTGCTAGTATAATTCCGGGACACATCTACGAGCAGTACTTC. Its translation is CSASIIPGHIYEQYF.

The chain uses TRBV29-1 and TRBJ2-7; D unclear. CDR1 is SQVTM, CDR2 ANQGSEA, per germline. Trimming pared 0 bases from V and 3 bases from J, leaving 9 bases between. This CDR3 has 13 amino acids. The CDR3 here is CSVEDPQIYEQYF. DNA of the CDR3: TGCAGCGTTGAAGATCCCCAGATCTACGAGCAGTACTTC.

The CDR3 region is CASSSDSSGNTIYF. CDR3 bases: TGCGCCAGCAGCTCAGACAGCTCTGGAAACACCATATATTTT. The chain employs TRBV4-1 and TRBJ1-3; tentatively, D is TRBD1 (5 bases). CDR1 MGHRA and CDR2 YSYEKL come from the germline V gene. The CDR3 is made up of 14 amino acids. The V and J ends lost 5 bases and 0 bases respectively, with 8 bases between them.

The J gene is TRBJ2-7, the V gene TRBV5-1, with TRBD1 matching 9 bases. Germline values: CDR1 SGHRS, CDR2 YFSETQ. J was trimmed by 5 bases and V by 7 bases; bases with no gene match: 4. This CDR3 spans 12 amino acids. CDR3 sequence: CASWDREDEQYF. The CDR3 nucleotides read TGCGCCAGCTGGGACAGGGAGGACGAGCAGTACTTC. The full variable domain, completed using reference TRBV5-1 and TRBJ2-7, is KAGVTQTPRYLIKTRGQQVTLSCSPISGHRSVSWYQQTPGQGLQFLFEYFSETQRNKGNFPGRFSGRQFSNSRSEMNVSTLELGDSALYLCASWDREDEQYFGPGTRLTVT.

The chain uses TRBV10-3 and TRBJ1-2, with no clear D. The CDR3 runs to 14 residues. V was shortened by 6 bases and J by 5 bases, with 16 bases between the two germline ends. In germline, CDR1 is ENHRY, CDR2 SYGVKD. The CDR3, as DNA: TGTGCCATCAGCGACTTGGCCAGTTCGTATGGCTACACCTTC. It specifies CAISDLASSYGYTF.

The genes are TRBV19 and TRBJ1-1; D is perhaps TRBD1 (5 bases). The V gene lost 6 bases and the J gene lost 2 bases, with 10 bases spanning the gap. CDR3 length: 13 residues. The germline V gene encodes CDR1 LNHDA and CDR2 SQIVND (reference sequence). In DNA form, the CDR3 reads TGTGCCAGTAGCCACAGGAGAAACACTGAAGCTTTCTTT. This codes for CASSHRRNTEAFF.

This chain uses TRBV5-4 with TRBJ2-7; D remains unclear. Trimming took off 4 bases at V and 4 bases at J, with 6 bases between the two ends. The CDR3 totals 11 residues. Germline V gene sequence: CDR1 SGHNT, CDR2 YYREEE (reference sequence). CDR3 loop: CASSMGYEQYF. CDR3 DNA: TGTGCCAGCAGCATGGGTTACGAGCAGTACTTC.

The chain employs TRBV29-1 and TRBJ2-2; D call uncertain. The V end was cut by 4 bases, the J end by 4 bases, with 7 bases between. This CDR3 contains 12 residues. Germline CDR1 and CDR2: SQVTM and ANQGSEA. The CDR3 here is CSVVKGTGELFF. CDR3 sequence (DNA): TGCAGCGTTGTGAAGGGCACCGGGGAGCTGTTTTTT.

The V call is TRBV15, the J call TRBJ2-1; 9 bases line up with TRBD2. This CDR3 spans 17 amino acids. Germline V CDR1 and CDR2: LNHNV, YYDKDF (reference sequence). With V trimmed by 0 bases and J by 5 bases, 8 bases remained unmatched. This CDR3 is CATSRDGSGSLDNEQFF. Written as DNA, the CDR3 is TGTGCCACCAGCAGAGACGGTAGCGGGAGCCTCGACAATGAGCAGTTCTTC.

In this sample, this clonotype turned up a few times. In DNA, the CDR3 is TGTGCCAGCAGTTACACCGCTCCCCTAATGTTCTTC. Translated, it gives CASSYTAPLMFF. V gene TRBV6-2 or TRBV6-3 combines with J gene TRBJ2-1; no clear D. The CDR3 covers 12 residues. Germline assignment: CDR1 MNHEY and CDR2 SVGEGT. V dropped 2 bases and J dropped 15 bases, with 14 bases sitting between them.

This clonotype was counted once. V gene TRBV4-1 combines with J gene TRBJ2-3; no reliable D call. CDR3 size: 13 residues. The V gene lost 0 bases and the J gene lost 1 base, with 2 bases spanning the gap. Germline V lookup: CDR1 MGHRA, CDR2 YSYEKL. CDR3 nucleotide sequence: TGCGCCAGCAGCCAAGATGGCACAGATACGCAGTATTTT. Its translation: CASSQDGTDTQYF.

Turning to this clonotype: The germline gene is not matched at one end of the junction; a read error may be the cause. The chain is built from TRBV4-1 and TRBJ2-3; D is undetermined. Germline lookup yields CDR1 MGHRA and CDR2 YSYEKL. CDR3 length: 17 residues. The DNA of the CDR3 is TGCGCCAGCAGCCAAGACCCTGATTCCTATCGCACAGACACGCAGTATTTT. Its protein product is CASSQDPDSYRTDTQYF.

The chain has TRBV20-1 and TRBJ2-7, with unresolved D. The CDR3 runs 11 residues. V dropped 3 bases and J dropped 6 bases, with 9 bases sitting between them. In germline, CDR1 is DFQATT, CDR2 SNEGSKA (reference sequence). DNA for the CDR3: TGCAGTGCTAGGCGGTTCCCCGAGCAGTACTTC. As protein: CSARRFPEQYF.

J is TRBJ2-2 and V is TRBV15; D gene unclear. This CDR3 is built from 12 residues. V was trimmed by 0 bases and J by 10 bases, leaving 6 bases between them. Germline-derived CDR1 and CDR2 are LNHNV and YYDKDF (reference sequence). The CDR3 bases are TGTGCCACCAGCAGAGATTGGGAGGAGCTGTTTTTT. As protein: CATSRDWEELFF.

V gene TRBV4-2 combines with J gene TRBJ2-1; D possibly corresponds to TRBD2 (5 bases). Germline-derived CDR1 and CDR2 are LGHNA and YNFKEQ. V shed 1 base and J shed 8 bases, with 15 bases lying between them. CDR3 size: 15 residues. The CDR3 nucleotides read TGTGCCAGCAGCCAAGCACTCACGGGATCGGATGAGCAGTTCTTC. Translating gives CASSQALTGSDEQFF.